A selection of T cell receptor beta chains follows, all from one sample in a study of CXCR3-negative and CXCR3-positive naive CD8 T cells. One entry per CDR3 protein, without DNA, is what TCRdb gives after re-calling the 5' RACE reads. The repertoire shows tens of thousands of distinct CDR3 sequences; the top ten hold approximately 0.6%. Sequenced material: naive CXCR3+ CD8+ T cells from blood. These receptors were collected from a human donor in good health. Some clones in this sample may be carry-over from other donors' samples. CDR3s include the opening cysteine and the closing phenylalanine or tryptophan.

CDR3: CASSLRGQLAGASYEQYF
V: TRBV5-6
length: 18
J: TRBJ2-7

CDR3: CASSDGQQETQYF
V: TRBV12-3/TRBV12-4
length: 13
J: TRBJ2-5

CDR3: CATRGSTDTQYF
V: TRBV24-1
length: 12
J: TRBJ2-3

CDR3: CASSPGTGLMNTEAFF
V: TRBV14
length: 16
J: TRBJ1-1

CDR3: CASSLGSNYEQYF
V: TRBV27
length: 13
J: TRBJ2-7

CDR3: CASSQEDRAYEQYF
V: TRBV4-1
length: 14
J: TRBJ2-7

CDR3: CASSWGLQGRDTQYF
V: TRBV5-7
length: 15
J: TRBJ2-3

CDR3: CASTGGKGASSYKQYF
V: TRBV6-2/TRBV6-3
length: 16
J: TRBJ2-7

CDR3: CASSETGPDTQYF
V: TRBV28
length: 13
J: TRBJ2-3

CDR3: CASSQSDGINIQYF
V: TRBV4-1
length: 14
J: TRBJ2-4

CDR3: CASSAPSGSNTEAFF
V: TRBV13
length: 15
J: TRBJ1-1

CDR3: CASSFPPEELDTEAFF
V: TRBV7-9
length: 16
J: TRBJ1-1

CDR3: CASSPWGAPTDTQYF
V: TRBV14
length: 15
J: TRBJ2-3

CDR3: CASSTGEYKRIF
V: TRBV7-3
length: 12
J: TRBJ1-1

CDR3: CSGLAGAAYNEQFF
V: TRBV29-1
length: 14
J: TRBJ2-1

CDR3: CASSEGMDQPQHF
V: TRBV10-1
length: 13
J: TRBJ1-5

CDR3: CATLRGDTQYF
V: TRBV2
length: 11
J: TRBJ2-3

CDR3: CSARNTPGSGSSYEQYF
V: TRBV20-1
length: 17
J: TRBJ2-7

CDR3: CSVEGNTEAFF
V: TRBV29-1
length: 11
J: TRBJ1-1

CDR3: CASSRLGLEENIQYF
V: TRBV4-1
length: 15
J: TRBJ2-4

CDR3: CSAMTGANTEAFF
V: TRBV29-1
length: 13
J: TRBJ1-1

CDR3: CSVSLLGLEDNEQFF
V: TRBV29-1
length: 15
J: TRBJ2-1

CDR3: CASSLGAAVSDTQYF
V: TRBV7-2
length: 15
J: TRBJ2-3

CDR3: CASSQDRGLSLNEQFF
V: TRBV4-3
length: 16
J: TRBJ2-1

CDR3: CASSEQRDTDTQYF
V: TRBV2
length: 14
J: TRBJ2-3

CDR3: CASSELAGASYEQYF
V: TRBV6-4
length: 15
J: TRBJ2-7

CDR3: CASSGRTSGFNEQFF
V: TRBV5-1
length: 15
J: TRBJ2-1

CDR3: CASTHPAGSEYEQFF
V: TRBV12-3/TRBV12-4
length: 15
J: TRBJ2-1

CDR3: CASSLLAAGLGVNEQFF
V: TRBV5-5
length: 17
J: TRBJ2-1

CDR3: CASSALFDGGLSYEQYF
V: TRBV4-3
length: 17
J: TRBJ2-7

CDR3: CASSEPPTSLWMYIQYF
V: TRBV10-1
length: 17
J: TRBJ2-4

CDR3: CASRNHDPNTGELFF
V: TRBV5-1
length: 15
J: TRBJ2-2

CDR3: CASSIPGDGLYEQYF
V: TRBV28
length: 15
J: TRBJ2-7

CDR3: CASSLESPFEEAFF
V: TRBV13
length: 14
J: TRBJ1-1

CDR3: CATSKLAGIYNEQFF
V: TRBV15
length: 15
J: TRBJ2-1

CDR3: CASSQDSLAGLEQFF
V: TRBV4-1
length: 15
J: TRBJ2-1

CDR3: CASSLKNKGHYGYTF
V: TRBV7-9
length: 15
J: TRBJ1-2

CDR3: CSVSDREYGYTF
V: TRBV29-1
length: 12
J: TRBJ1-2

CDR3: CASSPPGGLYEQYF
V: TRBV18
length: 14
J: TRBJ2-7

CDR3: CASSAPGTGAWDEQFF
V: TRBV25-1
length: 16
J: TRBJ2-1

CDR3: CASSSHIGPSDTQYF
V: TRBV7-8
length: 15
J: TRBJ2-3

CDR3: CASSLTSGAYEQYF
V: TRBV19
length: 14
J: TRBJ2-7

CDR3: CASSGTPTRGLDTGELFF
V: TRBV9
length: 18
J: TRBJ2-2

CDR3: CASSITPGLAAVGGETQYF
V: TRBV12-3/TRBV12-4
length: 19
J: TRBJ2-5